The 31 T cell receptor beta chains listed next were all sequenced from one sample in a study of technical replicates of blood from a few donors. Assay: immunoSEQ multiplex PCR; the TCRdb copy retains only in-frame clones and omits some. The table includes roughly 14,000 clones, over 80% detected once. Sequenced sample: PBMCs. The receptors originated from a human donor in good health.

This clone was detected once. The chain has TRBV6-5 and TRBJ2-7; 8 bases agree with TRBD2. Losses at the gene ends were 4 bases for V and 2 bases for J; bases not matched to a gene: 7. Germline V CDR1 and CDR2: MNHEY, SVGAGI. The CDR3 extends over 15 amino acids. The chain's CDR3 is CASSFTSGPTYEQYF. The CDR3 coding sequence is TGTGCCAGCAGTTTCACTAGCGGACCGACCTACGAGCAGTACTTC.

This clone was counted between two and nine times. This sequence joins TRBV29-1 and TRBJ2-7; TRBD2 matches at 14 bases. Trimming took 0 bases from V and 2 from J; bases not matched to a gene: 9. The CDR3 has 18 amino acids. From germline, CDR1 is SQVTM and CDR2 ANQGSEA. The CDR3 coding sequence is TGCAGCGTTGAAGATCCCCGGCGACTAGCGGGAGGGACCTACGAGCAGTACTTC. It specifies CSVEDPRRLAGGTYEQYF.

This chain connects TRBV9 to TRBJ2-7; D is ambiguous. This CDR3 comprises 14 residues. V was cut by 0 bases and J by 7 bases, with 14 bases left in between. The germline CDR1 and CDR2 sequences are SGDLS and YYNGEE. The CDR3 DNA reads TGTGCCAGCAGCGTAGTCCCACTCACTCGTGAGCAGTACTTC. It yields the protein CASSVVPLTREQYF.

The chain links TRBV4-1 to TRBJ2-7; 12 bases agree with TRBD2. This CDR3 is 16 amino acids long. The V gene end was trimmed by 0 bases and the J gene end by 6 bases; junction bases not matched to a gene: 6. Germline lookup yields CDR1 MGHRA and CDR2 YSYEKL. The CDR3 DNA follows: TGCGCCAGCAGCCAAGAGACTAGCGGGAGATCCCGCGAGCAGTACTTC. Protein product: CASSQETSGRSREQYF.

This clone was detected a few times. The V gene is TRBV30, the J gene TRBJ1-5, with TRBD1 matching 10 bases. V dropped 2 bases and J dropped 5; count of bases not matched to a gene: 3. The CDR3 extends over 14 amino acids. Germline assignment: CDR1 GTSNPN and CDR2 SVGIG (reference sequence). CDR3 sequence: CAWSPGTGDQPQHF. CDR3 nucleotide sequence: TGTGCCTGGAGTCCGGGGACAGGGGATCAGCCCCAGCATTTT.

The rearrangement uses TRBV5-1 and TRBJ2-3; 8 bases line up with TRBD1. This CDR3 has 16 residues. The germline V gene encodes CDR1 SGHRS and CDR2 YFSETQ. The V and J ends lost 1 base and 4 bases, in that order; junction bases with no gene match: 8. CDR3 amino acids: CASSLTQGASADTQYF. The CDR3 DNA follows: TGCGCCAGCAGCTTGACCCAGGGGGCATCAGCAGATACGCAGTATTTT.

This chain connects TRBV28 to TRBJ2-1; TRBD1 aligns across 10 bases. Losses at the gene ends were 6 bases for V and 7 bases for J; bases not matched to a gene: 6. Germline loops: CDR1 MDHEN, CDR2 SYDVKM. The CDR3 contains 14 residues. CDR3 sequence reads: CASSPGTGVNEQFF. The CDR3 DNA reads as TGTGCCAGCAGCCCTGGGACAGGGGTAAATGAGCAGTTCTTC.

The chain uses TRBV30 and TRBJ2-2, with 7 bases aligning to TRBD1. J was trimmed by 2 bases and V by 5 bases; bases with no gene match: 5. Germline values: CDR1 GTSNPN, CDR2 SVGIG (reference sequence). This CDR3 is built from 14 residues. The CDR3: CAWLDRANTGELFF. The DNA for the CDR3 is TGTGCCTGGCTAGACAGGGCCAACACCGGGGAGCTGTTTTTT. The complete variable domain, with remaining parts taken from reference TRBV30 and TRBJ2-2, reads SQTIHQWPATLVQPVGSPLSLECTVEGTSNPNLYWYRQAAGRGLQLLFYSVGIGQISSEVPQNLSASRPQDRQFILSSKKLLLSDSGFYLCAWLDRANTGELFFGEGSRLTVL.

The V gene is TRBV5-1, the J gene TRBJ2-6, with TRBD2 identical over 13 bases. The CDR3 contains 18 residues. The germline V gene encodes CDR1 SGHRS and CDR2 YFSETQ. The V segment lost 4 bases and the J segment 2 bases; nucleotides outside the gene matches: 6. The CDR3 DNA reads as TGCGCCAGCAGCGCCGGACTAGCGGGAGCGGCTGGGGCCAACGTCCTGACTTTC. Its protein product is CASSAGLAGAAGANVLTF.

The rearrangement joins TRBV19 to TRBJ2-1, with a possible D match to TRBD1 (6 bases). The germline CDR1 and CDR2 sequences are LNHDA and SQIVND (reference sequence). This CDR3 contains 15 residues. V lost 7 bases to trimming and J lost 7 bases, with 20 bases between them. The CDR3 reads CASKPGDPRGNEQFF. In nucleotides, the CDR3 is TGTGCCAGTAAACCTGGAGACCCAAGGGGGAATGAGCAGTTCTTC.

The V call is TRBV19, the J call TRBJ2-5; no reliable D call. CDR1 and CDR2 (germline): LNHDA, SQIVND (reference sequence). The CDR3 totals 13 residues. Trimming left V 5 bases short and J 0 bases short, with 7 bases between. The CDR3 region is CASSPADQETQYF. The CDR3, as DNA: TGTGCCAGTAGTCCCGCGGACCAAGAGACCCAGTACTTC.

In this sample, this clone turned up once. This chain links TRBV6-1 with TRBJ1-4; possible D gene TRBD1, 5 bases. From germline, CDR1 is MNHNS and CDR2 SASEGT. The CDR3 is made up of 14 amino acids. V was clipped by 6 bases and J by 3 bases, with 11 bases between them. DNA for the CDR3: TGTGCCAGCAGCTTGACAGCTTCTAATGAAAAACTGTTTTTT. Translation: CASSLTASNEKLFF.

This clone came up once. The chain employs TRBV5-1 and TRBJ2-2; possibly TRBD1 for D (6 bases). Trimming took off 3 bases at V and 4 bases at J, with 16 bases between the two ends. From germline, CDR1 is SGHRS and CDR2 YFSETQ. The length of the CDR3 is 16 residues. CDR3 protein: CASSSATGRGTGELFF. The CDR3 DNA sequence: TGCGCCAGCAGCTCCGCCACAGGGAGAGGCACCGGGGAGCTGTTTTTT.

The CDR3 is CASSLAGGVVSYEQYF. The DNA of the CDR3 is TGTGCCAGCAGCTTAGCCGGGGGTGTTGTCTCCTACGAGCAGTACTTC. The chain is built from TRBV11-1 and TRBJ2-7; TRBD2 might be the D (6 bases). Trimming removed 0 bases from V and 0 bases from J, with 12 bases in between. The CDR3 spans 16 residues. CDR1 and CDR2 (germline): SGHAT, FQDESV (reference sequence).

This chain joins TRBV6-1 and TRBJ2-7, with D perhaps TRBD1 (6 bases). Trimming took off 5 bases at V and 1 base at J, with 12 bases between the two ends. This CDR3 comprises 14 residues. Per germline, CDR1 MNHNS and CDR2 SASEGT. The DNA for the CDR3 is TGTGCCAGCAGTCGCGAGGGGGTATCCTACGAGCAGTACTTC. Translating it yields CASSREGVSYEQYF.

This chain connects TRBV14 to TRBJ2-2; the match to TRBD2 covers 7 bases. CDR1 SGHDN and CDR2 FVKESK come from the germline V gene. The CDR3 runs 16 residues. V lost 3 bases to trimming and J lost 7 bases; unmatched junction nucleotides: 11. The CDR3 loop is CASSHLTGRMGGELFF. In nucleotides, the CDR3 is TGTGCCAGCAGCCACTTAACCGGGAGGATGGGCGGGGAGCTGTTTTTT. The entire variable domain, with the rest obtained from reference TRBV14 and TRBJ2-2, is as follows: EAGVTQFPSHSVIEKGQTVTLRCDPISGHDNLYWYRRVMGKEIKFLLHFVKESKQDESGMPNNRFLAERTGGTYSTLKVQPAELEDSGVYFCASSHLTGRMGGELFFGEGSRLTVL.

CDR3 in DNA: TGTGCCAGCAGCTTGAGTCCGACAGGCTCCAATGAGCAGTTCTTC. Translated, it gives CASSLSPTGSNEQFF. The chain has TRBV5-4 and TRBJ2-1; tentatively, D is TRBD1 (6 bases). The CDR3 is 15 amino acids. Looked up from germline, CDR1 is SGHNT and CDR2 is YYREEE (reference sequence). V was cut by 1 base and J by 6 bases, with 14 bases left in between.

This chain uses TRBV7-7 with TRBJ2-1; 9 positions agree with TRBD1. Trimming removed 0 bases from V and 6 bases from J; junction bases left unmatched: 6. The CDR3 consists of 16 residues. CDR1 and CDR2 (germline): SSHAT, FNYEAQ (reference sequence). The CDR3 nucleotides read TGTGCCAGCAGCTTAGCCTGGGGACAGGGCGCCAATGAGCAGTTCTTC. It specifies CASSLAWGQGANEQFF.

The DNA of the CDR3 is TGTGCCAGCAGTTCGGGACTAGCGGGGTACTCCTACAATGAGCAGTTCTTC. Amino acid sequence: CASSSGLAGYSYNEQFF. This chain uses TRBV27 with TRBJ2-1; 13 bases map to TRBD2. Germline V CDR1 and CDR2: MNHEY, SMNVEV (reference sequence). The CDR3 length is 17 residues. V shed 4 bases, J shed 0 bases, and the junction held 3 bases outside the gene matches.

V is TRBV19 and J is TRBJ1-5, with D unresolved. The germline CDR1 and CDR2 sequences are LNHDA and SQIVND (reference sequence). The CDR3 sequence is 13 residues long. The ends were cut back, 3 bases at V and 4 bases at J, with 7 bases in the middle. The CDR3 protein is CASSIQRNQPQHF. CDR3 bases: TGTGCCAGTAGTATCCAGAGGAATCAGCCCCAGCATTTT.

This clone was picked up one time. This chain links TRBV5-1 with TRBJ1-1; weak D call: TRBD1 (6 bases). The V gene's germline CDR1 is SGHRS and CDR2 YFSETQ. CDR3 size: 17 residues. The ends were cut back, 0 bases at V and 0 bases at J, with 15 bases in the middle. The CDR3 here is CASSLVSGQFMNTEAFF. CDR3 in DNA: TGCGCCAGCAGCTTGGTCTCTGGACAGTTCATGAACACTGAAGCTTTCTTT.

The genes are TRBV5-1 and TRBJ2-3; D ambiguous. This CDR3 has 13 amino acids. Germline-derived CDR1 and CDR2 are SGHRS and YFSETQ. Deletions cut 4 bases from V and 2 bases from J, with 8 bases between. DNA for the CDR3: TGCGCCAGCAGCCTTATCCCCACAGATACGCAGTATTTT. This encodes CASSLIPTDTQYF.

CDR3 in DNA: TGTGCCAGCAGTGAGGGGTACGCGGGCTCCTACAATGAGCAGTTCTTC. Protein: CASSEGYAGSYNEQFF. The chain is built from TRBV6-1 and TRBJ2-1, with a tentative D call TRBD2 (5 bases). This CDR3 region has 16 residues. The V and J ends lost 3 bases and 0 bases respectively, with 12 bases between them. Germline assignment: CDR1 MNHNS and CDR2 SASEGT.

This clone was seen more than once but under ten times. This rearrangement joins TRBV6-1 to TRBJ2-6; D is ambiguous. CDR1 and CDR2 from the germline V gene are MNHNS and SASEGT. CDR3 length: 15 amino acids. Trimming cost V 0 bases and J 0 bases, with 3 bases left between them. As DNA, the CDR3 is TGTGCCAGCAGTGAAGCCAGCTCTGGGGCCAACGTCCTGACTTTC. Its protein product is CASSEASSGANVLTF.

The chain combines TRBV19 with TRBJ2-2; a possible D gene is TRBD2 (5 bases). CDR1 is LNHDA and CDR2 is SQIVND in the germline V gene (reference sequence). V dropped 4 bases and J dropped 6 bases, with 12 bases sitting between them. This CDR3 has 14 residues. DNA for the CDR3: TGTGCCAGTAGTACCCGACTATTATCCGGGGAGCTGTTTTTT. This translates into CASSTRLLSGELFF.

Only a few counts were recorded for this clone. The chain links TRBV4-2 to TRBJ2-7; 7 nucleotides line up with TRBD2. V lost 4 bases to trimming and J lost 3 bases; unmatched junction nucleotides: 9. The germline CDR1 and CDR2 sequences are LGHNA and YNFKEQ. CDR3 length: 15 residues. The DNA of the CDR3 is TGTGCCAGCAGCCTTCAGCGGGAAAAAAACTACGAGCAGTACTTC. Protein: CASSLQREKNYEQYF.

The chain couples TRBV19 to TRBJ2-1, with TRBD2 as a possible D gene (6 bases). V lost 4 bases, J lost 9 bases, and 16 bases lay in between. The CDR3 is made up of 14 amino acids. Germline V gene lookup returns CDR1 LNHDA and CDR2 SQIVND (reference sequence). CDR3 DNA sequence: TGTGCCAGTAGTAGGGTATCGGGCGGGGCTGAGCAGTTCTTC. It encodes CASSRVSGGAEQFF.

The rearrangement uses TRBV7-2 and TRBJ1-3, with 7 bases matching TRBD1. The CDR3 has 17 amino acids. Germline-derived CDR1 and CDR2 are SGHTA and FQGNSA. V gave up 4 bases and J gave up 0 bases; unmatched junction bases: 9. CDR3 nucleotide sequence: TGTGCCAGCAGCTCAGCTGGGACAGCTTTCTCTGGAAACACCATATATTTT. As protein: CASSSAGTAFSGNTIYF.

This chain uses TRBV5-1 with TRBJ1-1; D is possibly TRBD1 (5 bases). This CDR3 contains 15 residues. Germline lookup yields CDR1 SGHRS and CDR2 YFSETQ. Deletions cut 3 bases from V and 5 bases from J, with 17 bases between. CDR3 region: CASSWGTNQGTEAFF. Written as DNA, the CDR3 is TGCGCCAGCAGCTGGGGAACCAATCAGGGTACTGAAGCTTTCTTT.

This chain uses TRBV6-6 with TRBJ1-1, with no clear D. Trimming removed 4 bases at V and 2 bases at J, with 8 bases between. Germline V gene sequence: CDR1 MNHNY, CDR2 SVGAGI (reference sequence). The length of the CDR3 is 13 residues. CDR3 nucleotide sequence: TGTGCCAGCAGTTCGCGGATTAACACTGAAGCTTTCTTT. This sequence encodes CASSSRINTEAFF.

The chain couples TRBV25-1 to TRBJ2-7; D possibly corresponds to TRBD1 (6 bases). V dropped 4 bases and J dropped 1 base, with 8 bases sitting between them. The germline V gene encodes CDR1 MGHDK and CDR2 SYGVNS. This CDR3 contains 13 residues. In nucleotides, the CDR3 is TGTGCCAGCAGTGCCACAGGGTCCTACGAGCAGTACTTC. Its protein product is CASSATGSYEQYF.